Listed below are T cell receptor beta chains from one sample, sequenced in a study of cytomegalovirus exposure and HLA in healthy donors. The data were produced by immunoSEQ multiplex PCR, yet TCRdb's version contains in-frame clones alone and is incomplete. Here the sample spans 150,000 to 200,000 clones, 80% to 90% being singletons. Sequencing input: PBMCs. Receptors originate from a man aged 50-59 years in good health and CMV-seropositive. CDR3s include the opening cysteine and the closing phenylalanine or tryptophan. The size field is filled for only some rows; it gives once, few, many or a size class.

j_call,v_call,clone_size,cdr3_aa
TRBJ2-3,TRBV9,NA,CASSGTSGNPSDTQYF
TRBJ2-1,TRBV4-1,NA,CASSHLEDLAATYNEQFF
TRBJ2-2,TRBV9,NA,CASSVRATSGGLYTGELFF
TRBJ2-3,TRBV19,once,CASTSGGADTDTQYF
TRBJ1-4,TRBV19,NA,CASSPQTGGNEKLFF
TRBJ1-1,TRBV28,NA,CASSLLNRGAFF
TRBJ1-6,TRBV11-2,NA,CASSLNLNSPLHF
TRBJ1-1,TRBV7-6,NA,CASSQRGNTEAFF
TRBJ2-2,TRBV29-1,NA,CSVQKREATGELFF
TRBJ2-1,TRBV7-3,NA,CASSFGLSGSYNEQFF
TRBJ2-7,TRBV18,NA,CASSPESTSYHEQYF
TRBJ2-7,TRBV7-7,NA,CASSPGENYEQYF
TRBJ1-1,TRBV13,NA,CASSTLTGLETEAFF
TRBJ1-1,TRBV7-9,NA,CASSLASGRNTEAFF
TRBJ1-1,TRBV5-1,NA,CASSAGPGTGLMNTEAFF
TRBJ2-2,TRBV7-9,NA,CASSLPRGVLAAGELFF
TRBJ1-2,TRBV5-1,NA,CASSTPGTGGKGYTF
TRBJ2-3,TRBV5-1,once,CASSTRQAGSTDTQYF
TRBJ1-1,TRBV15,NA,CATSNRGGSLAEAFF
TRBJ1-4,TRBV2,NA,CASRDRVGGEKLFF
TRBJ1-1,TRBV30,NA,CAWSPVGVNTEAFF
TRBJ2-3,TRBV6-1,NA,CASSEERGSTDTQYF
TRBJ2-7,TRBV29-1,NA,CSVGTGTGGGSMHF
TRBJ1-2,TRBV28,NA,CASRLGGGTNYGYTF
TRBJ1-3,TRBV5-1,NA,CASSRDRASGNTIYF
TRBJ1-2,TRBV5-1,NA,CASSFGTGVNYGYTF
TRBJ1-5,TRBV27,once,CASGEYNQPQHF
TRBJ2-1,TRBV21-1,NA,CASSTQRRTSGYNEQFF
TRBJ1-6,TRBV6-6,NA,CASSTVDSPLHF
TRBJ2-7,TRBV7-9,NA,CASSLGGGSVEQYF
TRBJ2-7,TRBV7-2,once,CASSQGLAGPKQYF
TRBJ1-4,TRBV9,NA,CASSVGGRNEKLFF
TRBJ2-7,TRBV2,NA,CASRAGTVLYEQYF
TRBJ1-2,TRBV27,NA,CASSSQGLSYTF
TRBJ2-2,TRBV27,NA,CASSLKRTVTGELFF
TRBJ2-5,TRBV6-4,NA,CASSDSAPPETQYF
TRBJ2-7,TRBV11-2,NA,CASSLGLAPTYEQYF